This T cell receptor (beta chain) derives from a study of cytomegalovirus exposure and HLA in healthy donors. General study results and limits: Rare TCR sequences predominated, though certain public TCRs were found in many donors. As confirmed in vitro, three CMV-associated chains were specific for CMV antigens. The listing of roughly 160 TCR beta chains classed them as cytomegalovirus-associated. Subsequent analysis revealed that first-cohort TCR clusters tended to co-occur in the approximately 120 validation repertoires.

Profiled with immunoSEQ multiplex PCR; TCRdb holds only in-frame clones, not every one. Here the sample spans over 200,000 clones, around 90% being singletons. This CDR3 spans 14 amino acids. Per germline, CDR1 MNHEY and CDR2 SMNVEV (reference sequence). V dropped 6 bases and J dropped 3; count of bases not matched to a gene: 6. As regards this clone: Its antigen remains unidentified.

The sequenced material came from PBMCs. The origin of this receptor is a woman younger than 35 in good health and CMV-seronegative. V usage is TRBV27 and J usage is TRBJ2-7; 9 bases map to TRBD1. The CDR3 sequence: CASSQGDRVYEQYF. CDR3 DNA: TGTGCCAGCAGCCAAGGGGACAGGGTCTACGAGCAGTACTTC.